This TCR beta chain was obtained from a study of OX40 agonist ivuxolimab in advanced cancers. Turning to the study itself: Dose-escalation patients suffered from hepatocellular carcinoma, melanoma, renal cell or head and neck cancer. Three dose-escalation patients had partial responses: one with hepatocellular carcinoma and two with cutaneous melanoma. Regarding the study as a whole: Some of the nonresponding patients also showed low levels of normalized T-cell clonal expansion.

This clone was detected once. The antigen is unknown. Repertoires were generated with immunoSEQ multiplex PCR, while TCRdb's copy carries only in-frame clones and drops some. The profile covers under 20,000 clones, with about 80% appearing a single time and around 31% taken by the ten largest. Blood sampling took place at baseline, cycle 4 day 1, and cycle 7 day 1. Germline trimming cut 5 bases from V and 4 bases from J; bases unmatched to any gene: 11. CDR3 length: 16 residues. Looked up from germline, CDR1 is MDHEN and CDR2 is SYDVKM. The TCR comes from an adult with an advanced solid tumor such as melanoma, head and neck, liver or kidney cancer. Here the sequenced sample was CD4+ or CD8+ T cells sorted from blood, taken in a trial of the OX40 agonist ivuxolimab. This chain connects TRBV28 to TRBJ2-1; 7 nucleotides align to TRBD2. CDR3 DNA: TGTGCCAGCAGTCCAACTAGGGGAGGGGAATACAATGAGCAGTTCTTC. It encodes CASSPTRGGEYNEQFF.